The clone carrying this T cell receptor beta chain was detected once. Its antigen is currently unknown. The data belong to a study of T cell responses to AZD1222 COVID-19 vaccine. The V gene lost 3 bases and the J gene lost 2 bases, with 13 bases spanning the gap. Per germline, CDR1 SNHLY and CDR2 FYNNEI. The CDR3 covers 15 residues. Only in-frame clones appear in the TCRdb table, and some are missing; sequencing was by immunoSEQ multiplex PCR. The repertoire holds fewer than 150,000 clones, with roughly 91% as singletons. Study results and caveats: Possibly, clonal diversity was underestimated; donors were largely white British and included more females. The number of AZD1222 recipients seropositive at baseline was only five or six. Sampling captured repertoires only after the peak T cell response. Vaccination with two AZD1222 doses was followed by a rise in Spike-specific TCR breadth and depth.

Sequenced material: peripheral blood, taken on day 0 of AZD1222 vaccination. This clonotype originated in an adult in good health. The V call is TRBV2, the J call TRBJ1-2; the D is unclear. Here the CDR3 DNA reads TGTGCCAGCAGTGAGATCAGGACGGGCAACTATGGCTACACCTTC. This codes for CASSEIRTGNYGYTF.